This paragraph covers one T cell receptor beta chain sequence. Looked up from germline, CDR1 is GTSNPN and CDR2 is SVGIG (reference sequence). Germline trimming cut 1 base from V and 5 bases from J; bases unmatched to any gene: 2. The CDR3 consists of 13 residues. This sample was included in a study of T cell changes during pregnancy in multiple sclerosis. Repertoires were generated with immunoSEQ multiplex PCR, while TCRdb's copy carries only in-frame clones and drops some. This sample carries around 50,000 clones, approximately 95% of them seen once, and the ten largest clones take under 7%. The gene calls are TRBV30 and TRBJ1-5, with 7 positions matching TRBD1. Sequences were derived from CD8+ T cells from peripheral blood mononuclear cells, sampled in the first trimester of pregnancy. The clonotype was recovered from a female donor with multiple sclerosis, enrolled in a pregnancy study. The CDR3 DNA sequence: TGTGCCTGGAGTGAACAGGGGTATCAGCCCCAGCATTTT. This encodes CAWSEQGYQPQHF.